This section outlines one TCR beta chain sequence together with its context. These data come from a study of OX40 agonist ivuxolimab in advanced cancers. Background on the study: Eligibility admitted prior anti-PD-1, anti-PD-L1 or anti-CTLA-4 therapy; roughly 39% had some.

Some clones are missing from TCRdb's copy, which holds only in-frame ones; the method was immunoSEQ multiplex PCR. The data hold around 65,000 clones, with around 89% observed a single time. V was pared by 3 bases and J by 3 bases, with 8 bases between. Germline V lookup: CDR1 MDHEN, CDR2 SYDVKM. The CDR3 is 13 amino acids. The clonotype originates from an adult with an advanced solid tumor such as melanoma, head and neck, liver or kidney cancer. The sequencing here drew on CD4+ or CD8+ T cells sorted from blood, taken in a trial of the OX40 agonist ivuxolimab. This chain connects TRBV28 to TRBJ1-2; no clear D. The CDR3 DNA is TGTGCCAGCAGTTTGGGCAGTTACTATGGCTACACCTTC. Protein: CASSLGSYYGYTF.